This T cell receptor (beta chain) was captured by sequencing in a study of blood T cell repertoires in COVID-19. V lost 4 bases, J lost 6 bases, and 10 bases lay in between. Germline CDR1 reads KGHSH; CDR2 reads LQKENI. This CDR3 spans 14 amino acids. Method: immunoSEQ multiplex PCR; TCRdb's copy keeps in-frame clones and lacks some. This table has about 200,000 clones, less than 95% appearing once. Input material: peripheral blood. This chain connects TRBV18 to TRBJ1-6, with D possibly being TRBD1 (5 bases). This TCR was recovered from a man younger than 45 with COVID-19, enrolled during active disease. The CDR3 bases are TGTGCCAGCTCACGCCAGGGAGGTAATTCACCCCTCCACTTT. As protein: CASSRQGGNSPLHF. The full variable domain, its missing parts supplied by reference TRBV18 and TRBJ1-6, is NAGVMQNPRHLVRRRGQEARLRCSPMKGHSHVYWYRQLPEEGLKFMVYLQKENIIDESGMPKERFSAEFPKEGPSILRIQQVVRGDSAAYFCASSRQGGNSPLHFGNGTRLTVT.